These T cell receptor beta chains were read from a single sample in a study of shared clonotypes between healthy human individuals. Some clones are missing from TCRdb's copy, which holds only in-frame ones; the method was immunoSEQ multiplex PCR. In the table there are about 1 million clones, around 76% of which are singletons. Input material: memory CD4+ T cells sorted from blood. The receptors were sampled from a man aged 18 to 29 in good health. Each CDR3 is given with its conserved first and last residue. D genes are given only for firm matches. Clone sizes are given selectively: once, few, many, or a class where the clone is expanded.

D: TRBD2
V: TRBV6-5
size: once
J: TRBJ2-7
DNA: TGTGCCAGCAGTTACCCAAGCGGGAGGAAGAACGAGCAGTACTTC
CDR3: CASSYPSGRKNEQYF

D: .
V: TRBV28
size: many
J: TRBJ1-1
DNA: TGTGCCAGCAGTCCATGGGTCAGGGACGGGGTGAACACTGAAGCTTTCTTT
CDR3: CASSPWVRDGVNTEAFF

D: .
V: TRBV29-1
size: .
J: TRBJ2-5
DNA: TGCAGCGGTAGCCGCCGGGACACTCTTCAAGAGACCCAGTACTTC
CDR3: CSGSRRDTLQETQYF

D: TRBD1
V: TRBV10-1
size: .
J: TRBJ2-3
DNA: TGCGCCAGCAGTGTGGACAGGGGAGTCGCAGATACGCAGTATTTT
CDR3: CASSVDRGVADTQYF

D: .
V: TRBV12-5
size: .
J: TRBJ1-4
DNA: TGTGCTAGTGGCGGGATCACTACGAATGAAAAACTGTTTTTT
CDR3: CASGGITTNEKLFF

D: .
V: TRBV7-3
size: .
J: TRBJ2-5
DNA: TGTGCCAGCAGCTTAGGGCTTTTTGGTCTAGGGAGGCCCCCGGAGACCCAGTACTTC
CDR3: CASSLGLFGLGRPPETQYF

D: .
V: TRBV6-5
size: .
J: TRBJ1-2
DNA: TGTGCCAGCAGTGAACTTCATGGCTACACCTTC
CDR3: CASSELHGYTF

D: .
V: TRBV7-9
size: few
J: TRBJ1-6
DNA: TGTGCCAGCAGCTTTTGGGATTCACCCCTCCACTTT
CDR3: CASSFWDSPLHF

D: .
V: TRBV30
size: few
J: TRBJ1-5
DNA: TGTGCCTGGAGTGGCAGAGGGGTTAGCAATCAGCCCCAGCATTTT
CDR3: CAWSGRGVSNQPQHF

D: TRBD2
V: TRBV30
size: .
J: TRBJ2-3
DNA: TGTGCCTGGAGTGTACCCCTCTCGTGGGTAGCGGGAGGTGGGGATACGCAGTATTTT
CDR3: CAWSVPLSWVAGGGDTQYF

D: .
V: TRBV27
size: .
J: TRBJ2-7
DNA: TGTGCCAGCAGTTTACCCGGGACCTCAGGGGAGCAGTACTTC
CDR3: CASSLPGTSGEQYF

D: .
V: TRBV28
size: few
J: TRBJ2-2
DNA: TGTGCCAGCAGTTCCCTAAGCACCGGGGAGCTGTTTTTT
CDR3: CASSSLSTGELFF

D: .
V: TRBV19
size: .
J: TRBJ2-2
DNA: TGTGCCAGTAGTATAAGGGCAGGGGCCGGGGAGCTGTTTTTT
CDR3: CASSIRAGAGELFF

D: .
V: TRBV7-9
size: few
J: TRBJ1-1
DNA: TGTGCCACAGAGGAAATGAACACTGAAGCTTTCTTT
CDR3: CATEEMNTEAFF

D: .
V: TRBV6-5
size: .
J: TRBJ2-7
DNA: TGTGCCAGCAGCTATTTCGACGGCTCCTACGAGCAGTACTTC
CDR3: CASSYFDGSYEQYF

D: .
V: TRBV18
size: .
J: TRBJ1-1
DNA: TGTGCCAGCTCACCGGTACCTCTGGGAACTGAAGCTTTCTTT
CDR3: CASSPVPLGTEAFF

D: .
V: TRBV11-1
size: .
J: TRBJ1-6
DNA: TGTGCCAGCACCGGGACCGGGAAGGGAAATTCACCCCTCCACTTT
CDR3: CASTGTGKGNSPLHF

D: .
V: TRBV6-5
size: once
J: TRBJ2-7
DNA: TGTGCCAGCAGCACTACCGGGGTCCCCACCTACGAGCAGTACTTC
CDR3: CASSTTGVPTYEQYF

D: TRBD1
V: TRBV28
size: .
J: TRBJ2-7
DNA: TGTGCCAGCAGTTTACCAGGGGACAGGGGGTACGAGCAGTACTTC
CDR3: CASSLPGDRGYEQYF

D: .
V: TRBV11-2
size: few
J: TRBJ2-3
DNA: TGTGCCAGCAGCTCCCAATCTGGCACAGATACGCAGTATTTT
CDR3: CASSSQSGTDTQYF

D: TRBD2
V: TRBV7-2
size: .
J: TRBJ2-3
DNA: TGTGCCAGCAGCTTTAGCGGGAGGGCAGATACGCAGTATTTT
CDR3: CASSFSGRADTQYF

D: .
V: TRBV28
size: once
J: TRBJ2-7
DNA: TGTGCCAGCAGTCCCCCGGGCTATAGCTCCTACGAGCAGTACTTC
CDR3: CASSPPGYSSYEQYF

D: TRBD1
V: TRBV6-1
size: .
J: TRBJ2-1
DNA: TGTGCCAGCAGTGATGAGGCCACAGGGGGGTACAGTGAGCAGTTCTTC
CDR3: CASSDEATGGYSEQFF

D: .
V: TRBV30
size: .
J: TRBJ1-2
DNA: TGTGCCTGGAGGGGGGGGAAGGACTATGGCTACACCTTC
CDR3: CAWRGGKDYGYTF

D: .
V: TRBV20-1
size: .
J: TRBJ1-1
DNA: TGCAGCGATGTGGCGAACACTGAAGCTTTCTTT
CDR3: CSDVANTEAFF

D: TRBD1
V: TRBV29-1
size: .
J: TRBJ1-3
DNA: TGCAGCGTGGAAGACAGGGAAGCTGGAAACACCATATATTTT
CDR3: CSVEDREAGNTIYF

D: .
V: TRBV30
size: few
J: TRBJ1-2
DNA: TGTGCCTTTAGACAGGCTAACTATGGCTACACCTTC
CDR3: CAFRQANYGYTF

D: TRBD1
V: TRBV27
size: .
J: TRBJ1-6
DNA: TGTGCCAGCAGTTTATCCGGGACAGCGCAAAATTCACCCCTCCACTTT
CDR3: CASSLSGTAQNSPLHF

D: .
V: TRBV4-2
size: .
J: TRBJ2-7
DNA: TGTGCCAGCAGCCAAGAATATATAGATTACGAGCAGTACTTC
CDR3: CASSQEYIDYEQYF

D: .
V: TRBV7-9
size: .
J: TRBJ1-2
DNA: TGTGCCAGCAGCGCGGGGAATTCCGCTAACTATGGCTACACCTTC
CDR3: CASSAGNSANYGYTF

D: TRBD1
V: TRBV2
size: .
J: TRBJ2-6
DNA: TGTGCCAGCAGTGGTGGGACAGGGAGGTCTGGGGCCAACGTCCTGACTTTC
CDR3: CASSGGTGRSGANVLTF

D: .
V: TRBV18
size: .
J: TRBJ1-1
DNA: TGTGCCAGCTCACCCTTCCCTCCGGACAGTGTTCCCGAAGCTTTCTTT
CDR3: CASSPFPPDSVPEAFF

D: TRBD1
V: TRBV5-5
size: .
J: TRBJ2-6
DNA: TGTGCCAGCAGCTCCACAGGGGGCTTCTCAGCTGGGGCCAACGTCCTGACTTTC
CDR3: CASSSTGGFSAGANVLTF

D: .
V: TRBV4-1
size: .
J: TRBJ2-1
DNA: TGCGCCAGCAGCCAAGATCCCCTCAGCCATGAGCAGTTCTTC
CDR3: CASSQDPLSHEQFF

D: .
V: TRBV18
size: .
J: TRBJ2-5
DNA: TGTGCCAGCTCACCAGGGCTAGCGCGGGAGACCCAGTACTTC
CDR3: CASSPGLARETQYF

D: TRBD1
V: TRBV6-1
size: .
J: TRBJ2-5
DNA: TGTGCCAGCAGAACCGACAGGGGCGGGGAGACCCAGTACTTC
CDR3: CASRTDRGGETQYF

D: .
V: TRBV4-3
size: .
J: TRBJ2-1
DNA: TGCGCCAGCAGCCAAGAAGGGACGGGCTCCTACAATGAGCAGTTCTTC
CDR3: CASSQEGTGSYNEQFF

D: .
V: TRBV28
size: many
J: TRBJ2-5
DNA: TGTGCCAGCAGAGGCTCTATGGGACAGACTAGCACGGCCCAGTACTTC
CDR3: CASRGSMGQTSTAQYF

D: .
V: TRBV5-1
size: .
J: TRBJ2-7
DNA: TGCGCCAGCAGCCGTGGACCAGAAAGCTCCTACGAGCAGTACTTC
CDR3: CASSRGPESSYEQYF

D: .
V: TRBV29-1
size: .
J: TRBJ1-5
DNA: TGCAGCGTTGGATCGGGGGCAGGTCAGCCCCAGCATTTT
CDR3: CSVGSGAGQPQHF

D: .
V: TRBV7-2
size: .
J: TRBJ2-1
DNA: TGTGCCAGCAGATTTTTCGGCTACAATGAGCAGTTCTTC
CDR3: CASRFFGYNEQFF

D: TRBD1
V: TRBV5-4
size: .
J: TRBJ1-1
DNA: TGTGCCAGCAGCCTCCGGACAGGGTGGACTGAAGCTTTCTTT
CDR3: CASSLRTGWTEAFF

D: TRBD1
V: TRBV5-1
size: .
J: TRBJ2-5
DNA: TGCGCCAGCAGCCCACAGGGGCAGGGGGCTCGAGAGACCCAGTACTTC
CDR3: CASSPQGQGARETQYF